This T cell receptor (beta chain) was found in a study of cytomegalovirus exposure and HLA in healthy donors. Overall study results and limits: In a later analysis, approximately 15,000 TCR beta sequences were associated with HLA alleles at 0.05 false discovery rate. According to the study, roughly 160 TCR beta chains were cytomegalovirus-associated.

Healthy donors of bone marrow made up the group. Turning to this clone: Antigen specificity is unknown.

The PCR had 60 Vbeta and 13 Jbeta primers. Repertoires were generated with immunoSEQ multiplex PCR, while TCRdb's copy carries only in-frame clones and drops some. The top ten hold over 12% of the sample, which has 150,000 to 200,000 clones, about 75% seen once. The germline V gene has CDR1 SGHTA and CDR2 FQGNSA. V lost 8 bases and J lost 2, with 19 bases in between. CDR3 length: 16 amino acids. The receptor was isolated from a man in his forties or fifties in good health and CMV-seropositive. The specimen sequenced was PBMCs. The chain has TRBV7-2 and TRBJ2-1, with a possible D match to TRBD1 (7 bases). CDR3 bases: TGTGCCAGCCGCGACGACGCCAGGGGGGCCTACAATGAGCAGTTCTTC. It specifies CASRDDARGAYNEQFF.